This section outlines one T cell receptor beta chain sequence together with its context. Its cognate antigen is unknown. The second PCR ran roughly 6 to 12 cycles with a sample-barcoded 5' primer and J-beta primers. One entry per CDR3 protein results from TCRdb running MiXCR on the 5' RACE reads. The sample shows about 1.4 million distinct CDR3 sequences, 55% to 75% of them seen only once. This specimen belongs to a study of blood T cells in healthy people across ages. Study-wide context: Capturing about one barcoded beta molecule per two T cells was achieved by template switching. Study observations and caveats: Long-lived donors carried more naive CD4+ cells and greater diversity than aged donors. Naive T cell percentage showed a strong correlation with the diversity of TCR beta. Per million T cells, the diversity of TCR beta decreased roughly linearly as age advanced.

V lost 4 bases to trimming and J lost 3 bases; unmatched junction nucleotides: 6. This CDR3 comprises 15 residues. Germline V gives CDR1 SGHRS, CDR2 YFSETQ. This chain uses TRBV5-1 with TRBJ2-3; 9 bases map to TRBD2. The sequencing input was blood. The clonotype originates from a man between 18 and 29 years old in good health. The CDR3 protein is CASSGTSSLTDTQYF. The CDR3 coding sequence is TGCGCCAGCAGCGGGACTAGCTCCCTTACAGATACGCAGTATTTT.